Listed below are T cell receptor beta chains from one sample, sequenced in a study of cytomegalovirus exposure and HLA in healthy donors. Using immunoSEQ multiplex PCR, the repertoire was profiled, and TCRdb retains in-frame clones only, with some absent. The data contain about 190,000 clones, more than 75% of them singletons. Sequencing was performed on PBMCs. Receptors were obtained from a man aged 18 to 35 in good health and CMV-seropositive. CDR3s leave out the opening cysteine and the closing phenylalanine or tryptophan. Fields, in order: V gene, J gene, CDR3 protein.

TRBV28	TRBJ2-5	ASRRGAAEGWGETQY
TRBV7-8	TRBJ2-3	ASSLGLAVTDTQY
TRBV5-6	TRBJ2-3	ASTSRGGTDTQY
TRBV4-1	TRBJ1-1	ASSHPSGGSTEAF
TRBV28	TRBJ1-3	ASSLGLGNTIY
TRBV29-1	TRBJ2-2	SATEGPTGELF
TRBV7-2	TRBJ1-4	ASSRDRANEKLF
TRBV7-2	TRBJ1-1	ASSLRAPWVTYTEAF
TRBV28	TRBJ2-7	ASTPQVFQVHEQY
TRBV19	TRBJ1-2	ATTGQGLRGYT
TRBV9	TRBJ1-5	ASSVGRDLGQPQH
TRBV9	TRBJ2-7	ASSLGLANPGVGYEQY
TRBV7-9	TRBJ2-2	ASNHIAGKNTGELF
TRBV6-4	TRBJ2-2	ASSDSGGSSAGELF
TRBV13	TRBJ1-1	ASRRLGGNTEAF
TRBV7-9	TRBJ2-1	ASSYGTGGRNEQF
TRBV5-4	TRBJ2-3	ASSLVFRGRDTQY
TRBV5-1	TRBJ2-5	ASSLVLAGGPQSTQY
TRBV27	TRBJ1-3	ASSFARLTDSGNTIY
TRBV19	TRBJ2-7	ASSMDREAYEQY
TRBV6-8	TRBJ1-5	ASSQNATYNQPQH
TRBV6-1	TRBJ1-5	ASSGTGLQPQH
TRBV5-1	TRBJ2-2	ASSLSGLGRTGELF
TRBV9	TRBJ2-3	ASSPNTDTQY
TRBV30	TRBJ2-3	AWTGRGRTDTQY
TRBV19	TRBJ2-5	ASSSTGAKGETQY
TRBV5-4	TRBJ1-2	ASSLVGQGWIT
TRBV4-3	TRBJ1-2	ASSQDRTGIYGYT
TRBV11-2	TRBJ1-2	ASSNRDRGGLYT
TRBV7-9	TRBJ2-5	ASRTLMEAQY
TRBV6-5	TRBJ2-7	ASSYSSGTSGYEQY
TRBV7-6	TRBJ1-5	ASSPGTGSNQPQH
TRBV7-7	TRBJ2-1	ASSQGQNNEQF
TRBV6-1	TRBJ2-1	ASSRVGDEQF
TRBV6-5	TRBJ1-5	ASRPGSNQPQH
TRBV4-1	TRBJ2-7	ASSLLAGGPDEQY